This TCR beta chain emerged from a study of shared clonotypes between healthy human individuals. Overall study: Per donor, CD8 memory used one plate, CD8 naive used two, CD4 memory used three and CD4 naive used three.

TCRdb's table, derived via immunoSEQ multiplex PCR, lists solely in-frame clones and lacks some. This table holds 550,000 to 700,000 clones, roughly 72% found once. CD4+ cell separation produced CD45RA+ naive and CD45RA-negative memory subsets. On this clone itself: Its specificity is not known.

Study conclusions and caveats: Larger estimated richness was generally recorded for naive subsets relative to memory subsets. Among non-shared clonotypes, generation probabilities were lower than among those shared by all four donors.

V lost 7 bases, J lost 0 bases, and 16 bases lay in between. The CDR3 sequence is 16 residues long. Per the germline V gene, CDR1 is WSHSY and CDR2 is SAAADI. The clonotype originates from a woman aged 25 to 39 in good health. V and J are TRBV10-2 and TRBJ2-1; D call uncertain. The sequencing sample was made of memory CD4+ T cells sorted from blood. Subset described: CD45RA-negative fraction. The CDR3 reads CASIVGSESSYNEQFF. For the CDR3, the DNA is TGCGCCAGCATTGTGGGATCCGAGAGCTCCTACAATGAGCAGTTCTTC.